Described below is a single T cell receptor (beta chain) sequence and its context. Antigen: not known. Germline values: CDR1 KGHDR, CDR2 SFDVKD. J lost 3 bases, V lost 4 bases, and 11 bases had no gene match. The length of the CDR3 is 18 residues. No treatment of any kind had been given to any patient before thyroid surgery. This record comes from a study of metastatic and nonmetastatic thyroid tumors. Study context: Repertoire comparison spanned blood and tumor or nodule tissue of malignant and benign thyroid patients.

How the authors handled the data: To classify distant metastasis in papillary thyroid cancer, a model was built from CDR3 differences across clinicopathological groups. TCRdb re-analyzed the PCR reads using MiXCR. In this record, the V and J calls reflect TCRdb's handling and not the investigators' own analysis. Of some 19,000 clones listed, 25% are singletons. Study findings and constraints: Malignant tumors reportedly showed significantly higher TCR beta diversity than benign nodules in both blood and tumor.

This TCR was recovered from a male donor with papillary thyroid cancer or a benign thyroid nodule (not recorded which). Some clones in this sample may be carry-over from other donors' samples. The V and J genes are TRBV24-1 and TRBJ2-6; 7 nucleotides match TRBD1. Sequencing was performed on blood. CDR3 DNA sequence: TGTGCCACCAGTGACCACGGGACAGACGGTATTGGGGCCAACGTCCTGACTTTC. It codes for CATSDHGTDGIGANVLTF.